This record covers a single T cell receptor beta chain. Its antigen is still unknown. Researchers report isolating at least 6.5 million PBMCs per sample. PCR was performed a second time for 7 to 11 cycles using a sample-barcoded 5' primer and a J-beta primer mix. Each cDNA molecule carried a tag from a template-switch adaptor that contained 12 random nucleotides. Sequencing recovered at least 3 million CDR3-containing paired-end reads from each sample. TCRdb analysed the 5' RACE reads with MiXCR anew, one entry per CDR3 protein. This sample carries 950,000 to 1,200,000 distinct CDR3 sequences, roughly two fifths of them seen once, and the ten largest clones take less than 15%. The data were taken from a study of blood T cells in healthy people across ages. The CDR3 consists of 15 residues. Germline V gene sequence: CDR1 DFQATT, CDR2 SNEGSKA (reference sequence). V lost 1 base and J 1 base, leaving 13 bases between the germline ends.

Study-wide points: Unsorted PBMCs prevented conclusive naive versus antigen-experienced comparison.

J is TRBJ1-1 and V is TRBV20-1; D is perhaps TRBD1 (5 bases). This receptor was obtained from a man younger than 35 in good health. The source material was blood. CDR3 protein: CSARGGGAKNTEAFF. The CDR3 nucleotides read TGCAGTGCTAGAGGCGGAGGGGCGAAGAACACTGAAGCTTTCTTT.